This TCR beta chain appears in the sequencing data of a study of blood T cell repertoires in COVID-19. Study in general: The United States, Italy and Spain were the sources of the acute and convalescent COVID-19 samples. PBMCs, B-cell-depleted T cells, or T cells were the source of the cDNA or gDNA that made up the material.

Original handling: Amplification of reference gene primers provided the estimated nucleated cell counts. Profiled with immunoSEQ multiplex PCR; TCRdb holds only in-frame clones, not every one. V and J calls and clone size come straight from that table; D and trimming were deduced from the DNA. The table records approximately 90,000 clones, approximately 78% of them present only once. CDR3 size: 15 residues. Trimming took 4 bases from V and 5 from J, leaving 17 bases between them. Per the germline V gene, CDR1 is SNHLY and CDR2 is FYNNEI. The sequence came from a woman aged 80 or over with acute or convalescent COVID-19. The specimen was peripheral blood. This chain connects TRBV2 to TRBJ2-5; D may be TRBD1 (6 bases). CDR3: CASSVQTGLGETQYF. The CDR3 DNA reads TGTGCCAGCAGTGTTCAAACAGGGTTGGGCGAGACCCAGTACTTC.